The rows below give T cell receptor beta chains drawn from one sample of a study of CD8+ T cells in alopecia areata. Only in-frame clones appear in the TCRdb table, and some are missing; sequencing was by immunoSEQ multiplex PCR. Of about 150,000 clones listed, about nine tenths are singletons. The sequencing here drew on CD8+ T cells sorted from blood, taken at week 0. Receptor source: a human donor with alopecia areata. CDR3s include the opening cysteine and the closing phenylalanine or tryptophan. D genes are given only for firm matches. Clone size is given for some rows only: seen once, a few or many times, or a class if the clone is expanded.

>TRBV9|TRBD2|TRBJ2-3|.
TGTGCCAGCAGCGACGGGACTACTAGCACAGATACGCAGTATTTT
CASSDGTTSTDTQYF
>TRBV6-4|.|TRBJ2-7|.
TGTGCCAGCAGTGACTGGGCGAAGCGGGTCTACGAGCAGTACTTC
CASSDWAKRVYEQYF
>TRBV27|.|TRBJ2-1|.
TGTGCCAGCAGTGGAATTGAGAGCTCCTACAATGAGCAGTTCTTC
CASSGIESSYNEQFF
>TRBV25-1|.|TRBJ1-1|.
TGTGCCAGCAGTGATACAGGGTGGACTGAAGCTTTCTTT
CASSDTGWTEAFF
>TRBV6-1|.|TRBJ1-2|once
TGTGCCAGCAGTGAATTGGGGCACTATGGCTACACCTTC
CASSELGHYGYTF
>TRBV4-2|.|TRBJ2-5|.
TGTGCCAGCAGCCAAGAGAGCCAAGAGACCCAGTACTTC
CASSQESQETQYF
>TRBV10-2|.|TRBJ1-1|.
TGCGCCAGCAGTGCATCGGGTAACACTGAAGCTTTCTTT
CASSASGNTEAFF
>TRBV5-6|TRBD2|TRBJ2-1|.
TGTGCCAGCAGCTCGATTAGCGGGAGCTCCTACAATGAGCAGTTCTTC
CASSSISGSSYNEQFF
>TRBV7-9|.|TRBJ2-1|few
TGTGCCAGCAGGGAAGTTGAGCAGTTCTTC
CASREVEQFF
>TRBV5-4|.|TRBJ2-3|once
TGTGCCGGAGGCCAAGGCACAGATACGCAGTATTTT
CAGGQGTDTQYF
>TRBV23-1|.|TRBJ2-3|.
TGCGCCAGCAGTCCTCGGACAGCGCAGTATTTT
CASSPRTAQYF